This T cell receptor beta chain came from a study of shared clonotypes between healthy human individuals. Looking at the study overall: There were three CD4 naive, three CD4 memory, two CD8 naive and one CD8 memory plates per donor.

General study results and limits: When naive CD4 clonotypes were compared across a handful of donors, about 5% were shared. The genetic and exposure-history diversity represented was limited by few donors.

About this clone: Antigen specificity is unknown.

V shed 1 base and J shed 3 bases, with 13 bases lying between them. The CDR3 sequence is 16 residues long. In germline, CDR1 is LNHDA, CDR2 SQIVND (reference sequence). The authors split each subset's genomic DNA evenly across several immunoSEQ plates. TCRdb's copy holds only in-frame clones and misses some; the assay was immunoSEQ multiplex PCR. The sample carries about 640,000 clones, roughly 70% recorded once. The sequence was obtained from a woman in her 30s in good health. Sequenced sample: memory CD4+ T cells sorted from blood. The subset was: CD45RA-negative fraction. V usage is TRBV19 and J usage is TRBJ1-5; perhaps TRBD1 as D (6 bases). For the CDR3, the DNA is TGTGCCAGTAGTATAGTAGGGGGGATTTACAATCAGCCCCAGCATTTT. It is translated as CASSIVGGIYNQPQHF.